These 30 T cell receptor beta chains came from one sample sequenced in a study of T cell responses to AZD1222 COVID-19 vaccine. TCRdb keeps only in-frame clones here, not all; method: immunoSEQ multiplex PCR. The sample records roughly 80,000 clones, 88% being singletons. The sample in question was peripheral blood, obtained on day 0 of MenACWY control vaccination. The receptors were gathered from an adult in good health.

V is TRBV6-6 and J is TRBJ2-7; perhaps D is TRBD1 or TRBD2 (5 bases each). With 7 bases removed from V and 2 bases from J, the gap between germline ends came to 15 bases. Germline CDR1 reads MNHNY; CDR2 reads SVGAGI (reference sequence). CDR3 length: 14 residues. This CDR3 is CASTLGTIPYEQYF. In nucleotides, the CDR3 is TGTGCCAGCACCCTAGGGACCATACCCTACGAGCAGTACTTC.

The CDR3 DNA reads as TGCAGCGTTGCCTGGACAGAAGAGACCCAGTACTTC. This sequence encodes CSVAWTEETQYF. The chain couples TRBV29-1 to TRBJ2-5, with D tentatively TRBD1 (6 bases). Germline CDR1 SQVTM, CDR2 ANQGSEA. V was trimmed by 4 bases and J by 3 bases, leaving 9 bases between them. There are 12 residues in the CDR3.

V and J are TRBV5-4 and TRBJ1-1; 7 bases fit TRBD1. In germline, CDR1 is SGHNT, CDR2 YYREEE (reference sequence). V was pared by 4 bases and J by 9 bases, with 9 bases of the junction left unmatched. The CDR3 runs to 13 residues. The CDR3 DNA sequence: TGTGCCAGCAGCATAGCGGGACAGCCAAAAGCTTTCTTT. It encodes CASSIAGQPKAFF.

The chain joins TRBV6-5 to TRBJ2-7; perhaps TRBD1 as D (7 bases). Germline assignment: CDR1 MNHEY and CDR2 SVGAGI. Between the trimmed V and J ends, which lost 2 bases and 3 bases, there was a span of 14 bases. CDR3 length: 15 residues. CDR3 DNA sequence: TGTGCCAGCAGTTACGCGGGACAGATTCACTACGAGCAGTACTTC. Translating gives CASSYAGQIHYEQYF.

In nucleotides, the CDR3 is TGTGCCAGCAGTTACAACAGCAATCAGCCCCAGCATTTT. It is translated as CASSYNSNQPQHF. The chain carries TRBV12-3 or TRBV12-4 and TRBJ1-5; no clear D. Trimming stripped 4 bases from V and 1 base from J, with 5 bases between. The CDR3 is 13 residues long.

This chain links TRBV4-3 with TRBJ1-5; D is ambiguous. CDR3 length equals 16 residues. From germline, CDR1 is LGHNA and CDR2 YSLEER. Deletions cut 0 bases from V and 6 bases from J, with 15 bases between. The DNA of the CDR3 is TGCGCCAGCAGCCAAGATCTTCGGGGATCCAGTCAGCCCCAGCATTTT. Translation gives CASSQDLRGSSQPQHF.

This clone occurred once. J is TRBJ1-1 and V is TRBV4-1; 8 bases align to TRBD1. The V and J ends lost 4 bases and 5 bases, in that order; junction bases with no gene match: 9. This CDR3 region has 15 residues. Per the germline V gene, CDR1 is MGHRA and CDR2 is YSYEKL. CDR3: CASSPGTGSRTEAFF. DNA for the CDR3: TGCGCCAGCAGCCCTGGGACAGGTTCGAGGACTGAAGCTTTCTTT.

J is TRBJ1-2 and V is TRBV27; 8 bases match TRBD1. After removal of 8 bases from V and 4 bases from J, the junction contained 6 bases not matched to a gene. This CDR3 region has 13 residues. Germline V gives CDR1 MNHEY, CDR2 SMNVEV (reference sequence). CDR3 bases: TGTGCCAGCTCCGACAGGGGAGGCTATGGCTACACCTTC. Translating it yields CASSDRGGYGYTF.

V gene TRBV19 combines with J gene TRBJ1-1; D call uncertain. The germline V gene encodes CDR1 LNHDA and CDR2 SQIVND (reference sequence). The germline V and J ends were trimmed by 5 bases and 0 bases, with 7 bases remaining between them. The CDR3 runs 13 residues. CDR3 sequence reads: CASSGQMNTEAFF. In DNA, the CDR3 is TGTGCCAGTAGTGGTCAGATGAACACTGAAGCTTTCTTT.

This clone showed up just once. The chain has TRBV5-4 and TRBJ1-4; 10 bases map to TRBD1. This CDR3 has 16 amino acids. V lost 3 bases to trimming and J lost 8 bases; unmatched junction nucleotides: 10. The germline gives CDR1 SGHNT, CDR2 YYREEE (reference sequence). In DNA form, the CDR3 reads TGTGCCAGCAGCTCGGGAAGGGACAGGGGTGGAGAAAAACTGTTTTTT. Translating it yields CASSSGRDRGGEKLFF.

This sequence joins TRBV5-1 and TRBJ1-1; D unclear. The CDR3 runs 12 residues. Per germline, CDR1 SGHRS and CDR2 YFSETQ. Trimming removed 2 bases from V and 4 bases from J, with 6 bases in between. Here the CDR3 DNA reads TGCGCCAGCAGCTTTGATACCACTGAAGCTTTCTTT. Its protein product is CASSFDTTEAFF.

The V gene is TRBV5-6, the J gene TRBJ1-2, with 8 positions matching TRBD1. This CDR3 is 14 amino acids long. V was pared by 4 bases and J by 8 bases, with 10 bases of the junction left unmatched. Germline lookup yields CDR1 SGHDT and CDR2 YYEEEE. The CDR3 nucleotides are TGTGCCAGCAGCCCTTGGGCAGGGGGCAGGGGCTACACCTTC. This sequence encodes CASSPWAGGRGYTF.

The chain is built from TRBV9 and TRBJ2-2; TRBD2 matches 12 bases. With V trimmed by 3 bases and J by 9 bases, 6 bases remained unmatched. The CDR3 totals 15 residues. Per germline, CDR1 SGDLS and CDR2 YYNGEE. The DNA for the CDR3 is TGTGCCAGCAGCGAATCTAGCGGGGGGGCCAGGGAGCTGTTTTTT. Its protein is CASSESSGGARELFF.

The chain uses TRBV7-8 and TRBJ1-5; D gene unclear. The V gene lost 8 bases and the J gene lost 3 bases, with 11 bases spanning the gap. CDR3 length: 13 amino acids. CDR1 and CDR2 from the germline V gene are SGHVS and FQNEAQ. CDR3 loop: CASSTGNNQPQHF. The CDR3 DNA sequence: TGTGCCAGCTCTACGGGGAACAATCAGCCCCAGCATTTT. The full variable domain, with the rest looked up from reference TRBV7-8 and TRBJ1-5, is GAGVSQSPRYKVAKRGQDVALRCDPISGHVSLFWYQQALGQGPEFLTYFQNEAQLDKSGLPSDRFFAERPEGSVSTLKIQRTQQEDSAVYLCASSTGNNQPQHFGDGTRLSIL.

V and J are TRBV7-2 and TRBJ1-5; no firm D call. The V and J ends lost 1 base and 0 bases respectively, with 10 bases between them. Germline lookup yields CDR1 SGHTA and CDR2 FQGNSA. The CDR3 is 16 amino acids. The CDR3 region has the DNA TGTGCCAGCAGCTTAGGGGGTGGGTATAGCAATCAGCCCCAGCATTTT. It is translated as CASSLGGGYSNQPQHF.

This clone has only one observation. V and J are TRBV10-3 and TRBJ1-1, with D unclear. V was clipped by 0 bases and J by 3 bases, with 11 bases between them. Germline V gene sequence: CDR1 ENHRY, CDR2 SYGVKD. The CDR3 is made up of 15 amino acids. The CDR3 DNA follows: TGTGCCATCAGTGAGTCCGGCGGATGGGACACTGAAGCTTTCTTT. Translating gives CAISESGGWDTEAFF.

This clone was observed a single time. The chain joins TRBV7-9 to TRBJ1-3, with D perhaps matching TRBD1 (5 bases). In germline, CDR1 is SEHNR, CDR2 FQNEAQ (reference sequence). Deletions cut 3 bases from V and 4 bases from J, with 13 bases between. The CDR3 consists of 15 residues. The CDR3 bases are TGTGCCAGCAGCTTGTCCGGGGGTTCAGGAAACACCATATATTTT. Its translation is CASSLSGGSGNTIYF. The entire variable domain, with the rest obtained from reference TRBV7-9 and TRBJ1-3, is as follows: DTGVSQNPRHKITKRGQNVTFRCDPISEHNRLYWYRQTLGQGPEFLTYFQNEAQLEKSRLLSDRFSAERPKGSFSTLEIQRTEQGDSAMYLCASSLSGGSGNTIYFGEGSWLTVV.

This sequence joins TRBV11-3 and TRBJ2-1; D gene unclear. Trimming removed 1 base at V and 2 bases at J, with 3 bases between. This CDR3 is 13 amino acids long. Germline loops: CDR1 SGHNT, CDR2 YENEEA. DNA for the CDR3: TGTGCCAGCAGCTTAGGCCCCTACAATGAGCAGTTCTTC. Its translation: CASSLGPYNEQFF.

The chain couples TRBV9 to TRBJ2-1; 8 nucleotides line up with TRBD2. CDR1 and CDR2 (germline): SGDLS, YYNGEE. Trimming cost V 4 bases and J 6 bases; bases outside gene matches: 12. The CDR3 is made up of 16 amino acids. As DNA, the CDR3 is TGTGCCAGCAGCCCCCGTTCGGGGGGGGAGCTCAATGAGCAGTTCTTC. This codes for CASSPRSGGELNEQFF.

CDR3 DNA: TGTGCCAGCAGCTTATCAGGGTTGAATTCACCCCTCCACTTT. Protein sequence: CASSLSGLNSPLHF. The chain uses TRBV7-3 and TRBJ1-6; D possibly corresponds to TRBD1 (5 bases). Per the germline V gene, CDR1 is SGHTA and CDR2 is FQGTGA. This CDR3 region has 14 residues. V lost 2 bases and J lost 7, with 9 bases in between.

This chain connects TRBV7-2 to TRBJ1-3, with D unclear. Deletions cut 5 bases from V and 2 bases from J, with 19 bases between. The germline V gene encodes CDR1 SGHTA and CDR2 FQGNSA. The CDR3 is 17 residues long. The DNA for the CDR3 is TGTGCCAGCAGCCCCCGGACGGGCGGTACCCCTGGAAACACCATATATTTT. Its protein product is CASSPRTGGTPGNTIYF.

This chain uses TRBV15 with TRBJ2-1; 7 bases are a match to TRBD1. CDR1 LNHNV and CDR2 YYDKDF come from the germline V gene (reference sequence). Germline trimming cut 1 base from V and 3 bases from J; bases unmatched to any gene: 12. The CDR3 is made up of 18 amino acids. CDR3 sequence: CATSRGIKTRDSYNEQFF. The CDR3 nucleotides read TGTGCCACCAGCAGAGGGATCAAAACCCGGGACAGCTACAATGAGCAGTTCTTC.

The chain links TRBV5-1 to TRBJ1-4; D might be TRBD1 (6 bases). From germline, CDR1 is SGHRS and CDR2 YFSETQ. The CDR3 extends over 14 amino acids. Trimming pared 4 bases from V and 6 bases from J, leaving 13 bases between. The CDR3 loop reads CASSPGRGDEKLFF. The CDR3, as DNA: TGCGCCAGCAGCCCGGGCAGGGGAGATGAAAAACTGTTTTTT. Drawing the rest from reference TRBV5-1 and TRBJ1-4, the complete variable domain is KAGVTQTPRYLIKTRGQQVTLSCSPISGHRSVSWYQQTPGQGLQFLFEYFSETQRNKGNFPGRFSGRQFSNSRSEMNVSTLELGDSALYLCASSPGRGDEKLFFGSGTQLSVL.

The CDR3 loop is CSGEQGNEQFF. The CDR3 nucleotides read TGCAGCGGGGAACAGGGCAATGAGCAGTTCTTC. The genes are TRBV29-1 and TRBJ2-1, with a weak D call TRBD1 (6 bases). This CDR3 is 11 amino acids long. Germline CDR1 and CDR2: SQVTM and ANQGSEA. V shed 7 bases and J shed 6 bases, with 10 bases lying between them.

The CDR3 loop reads CASSSLAGRNTEAFF. The CDR3 DNA reads TGTGCCAGCAGTTCTTTAGCGGGGCGGAACACTGAAGCTTTCTTT. The J gene is TRBJ1-1, the V gene TRBV6-5; TRBD1 is a possible D gene (5 bases). The CDR3 has 15 residues. The germline gives CDR1 MNHEY, CDR2 SVGAGI. Trimming took 4 bases from V and 1 from J, leaving 13 bases between them.

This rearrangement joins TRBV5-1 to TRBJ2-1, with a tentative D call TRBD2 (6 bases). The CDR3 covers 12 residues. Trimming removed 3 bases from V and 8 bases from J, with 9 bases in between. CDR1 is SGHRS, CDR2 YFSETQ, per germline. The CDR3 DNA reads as TGCGCCAGCAGCTCGGGACTTGATGAGCAGTTCTTC. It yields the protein CASSSGLDEQFF.

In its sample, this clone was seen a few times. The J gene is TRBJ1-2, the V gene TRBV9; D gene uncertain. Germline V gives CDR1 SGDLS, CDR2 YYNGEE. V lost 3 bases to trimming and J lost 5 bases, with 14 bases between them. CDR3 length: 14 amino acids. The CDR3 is CASSGRDFGYGYTF. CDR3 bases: TGTGCCAGCAGCGGCCGGGATTTTGGGTATGGCTACACCTTC. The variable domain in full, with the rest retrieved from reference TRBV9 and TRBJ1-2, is DSGVTQTPKHLITATGQRVTLRCSPRSGDLSVYWYQQSLDQGLQFLIQYYNGEERAKGNILERFSAQQFPDLHSELNLSSLELGDSALYFCASSGRDFGYGYTFGSGTRLTVV.

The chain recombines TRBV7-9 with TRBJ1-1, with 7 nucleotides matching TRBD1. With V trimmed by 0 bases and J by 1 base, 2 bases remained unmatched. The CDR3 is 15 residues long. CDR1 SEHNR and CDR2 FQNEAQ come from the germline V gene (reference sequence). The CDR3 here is CASSLAGQPNTEAFF. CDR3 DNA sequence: TGTGCCAGCAGCTTAGCGGGACAGCCGAACACTGAAGCTTTCTTT.

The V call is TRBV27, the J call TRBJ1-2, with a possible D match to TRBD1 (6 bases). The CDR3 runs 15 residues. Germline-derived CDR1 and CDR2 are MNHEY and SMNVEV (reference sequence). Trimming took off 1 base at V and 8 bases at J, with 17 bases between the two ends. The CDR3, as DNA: TGTGCCAGCAGTTTATGGGGATCGGAGGGGGGAGGCTACACCTTC. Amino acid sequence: CASSLWGSEGGGYTF.

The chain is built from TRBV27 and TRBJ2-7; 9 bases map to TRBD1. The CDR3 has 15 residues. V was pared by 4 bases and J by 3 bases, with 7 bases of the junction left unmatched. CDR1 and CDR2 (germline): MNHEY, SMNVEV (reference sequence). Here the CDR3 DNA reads TGTGCCAGCAGTTGGGTCACGGGACAGGGCTACGAGCAGTACTTC. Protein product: CASSWVTGQGYEQYF.